This is a list of T cell receptor beta chains from one sample in a study of tumor and adjacent non-tumor tissue in lung cancer. Each CDR3 protein gets one entry after TCRdb re-called the multiplex PCR reads with MiXCR. The sample carries tens of thousands of distinct CDR3 sequences, roughly 70% recorded once. Source material: lung tumor tissue. These receptors were taken from a man between 60 and 75 years old with non-small cell lung cancer. Both conserved end residues are part of each CDR3. D genes are given only for firm matches. Clone size, where shown, is once, few, many, or a class for clones that have expanded.

v_call: TRBV28
j_call: TRBJ2-2
d_call: -
clone_size: -
cdr3_nt: TGTGCCAGTAGTCAGGGCAAGGGGATCGGGGAGCTGTTATTT
cdr3_aa: CASSQGKGIGELLF

v_call: TRBV6-2/TRBV6-3
j_call: TRBJ1-1
d_call: -
clone_size: -
cdr3_nt: TGTGCCAGCAGTTACACAGTGGGAGTTACTGACGCTTTCTTT
cdr3_aa: CASSYTVGVTDAFF

v_call: TRBV20-1
j_call: TRBJ2-3
d_call: -
clone_size: many
cdr3_nt: TGCAGTGCTAGAGATTTTTTTCGACAGAGAAACTGGGATTACGACACAGATACGCAGTATTTT
cdr3_aa: CSARDFFRQRNWDYDTDTQYF

v_call: TRBV20-1
j_call: TRBJ2-5
d_call: -
clone_size: -
cdr3_nt: TGCAGTGCTAGACCGGGACGGCAAGAGACCCAGTACTTC
cdr3_aa: CSARPGRQETQYF

v_call: TRBV11-1
j_call: TRBJ2-1
d_call: -
clone_size: -
cdr3_nt: TGTGCCAACAGCTCAGGACAAACCAATGAGCAGTTCTTC
cdr3_aa: CANSSGQTNEQFF

v_call: TRBV5-4
j_call: TRBJ1-2
d_call: -
clone_size: -
cdr3_nt: TGTGCCAGCAGTCCAGGAACCGGGACAAGGGGCGACTATGGCTACACCTTC
cdr3_aa: CASSPGTGTRGDYGYTF

v_call: TRBV11-2
j_call: TRBJ2-5
d_call: -
clone_size: -
cdr3_nt: TGTGCCAACAGTTTAGCCCCCCCAGGAGGAGAGACCCAGTACTTC
cdr3_aa: CANSLAPPGGETQYF

v_call: TRBV29-1
j_call: TRBJ2-7
d_call: -
clone_size: -
cdr3_nt: TGCAGCGATGCGTCCGCCTCCTACGAGCAGTACTTC
cdr3_aa: CSDASASYEQYF

v_call: TRBV6-1
j_call: TRBJ2-4
d_call: TRBD1
clone_size: -
cdr3_nt: TGTGCCAGCAGAGAAGAATGGACAGGCTGGGGTGGCGCCAAAAACATTCAGTACTTC
cdr3_aa: CASREEWTGWGGAKNIQYF

v_call: TRBV6-6
j_call: TRBJ1-2
d_call: -
clone_size: -
cdr3_nt: TGTGCCAGCAGTCACCCCCCGATTGGGGAGGTTGGCCGCACCTTC
cdr3_aa: CASSHPPIGEVGRTF

v_call: TRBV29-1
j_call: TRBJ2-1
d_call: -
clone_size: -
cdr3_nt: TGTAACGTTGAAGGTAAACACAGCTCCTACAATGAACAGTTCTTC
cdr3_aa: CNVEGKHSSYNEQFF

v_call: TRBV9
j_call: TRBJ1-2
d_call: -
clone_size: -
cdr3_nt: TGTGCCAGCAGCGTAGGCAGCTATGGCTACACCTTC
cdr3_aa: CASSVGSYGYTF

v_call: TRBV4-1
j_call: TRBJ2-6
d_call: -
clone_size: many
cdr3_nt: TGCGCCAGCAGCCAAGAAGATCGGGGGGCCGGGGCCAACGTCCTGACTTTC
cdr3_aa: CASSQEDRGAGANVLTF

v_call: TRBV4-1
j_call: TRBJ1-4
d_call: -
clone_size: -
cdr3_nt: TGCGCCAGCAGCCGCCTGGGACATGGGTACATCGAAAAACTGTTTTTT
cdr3_aa: CASSRLGHGYIEKLFF

v_call: TRBV5-1
j_call: TRBJ1-1
d_call: -
clone_size: many
cdr3_nt: TGCGCCAGCAGCTCCGGACAAATGAACACTGAAGCTTTCTTT
cdr3_aa: CASSSGQMNTEAFF

v_call: TRBV6-6
j_call: TRBJ1-1
d_call: -
clone_size: -
cdr3_nt: TGTACCAGCACTCTCCACAGTAACACTGAAGTTTTCTTT
cdr3_aa: CTSTLHSNTEVFF

v_call: TRBV29-1
j_call: TRBJ1-1
d_call: -
clone_size: -
cdr3_nt: TGCAGCGGCGTGGGGAACACTGAAGCTTTCTTT
cdr3_aa: CSGVGNTEAFF

v_call: TRBV30
j_call: TRBJ1-1
d_call: -
clone_size: -
cdr3_nt: TGTGCCTGGAGTAGCTGGGGGGGAGATATGAACACTGAAGCTTTCTTT
cdr3_aa: CAWSSWGGDMNTEAFF

v_call: TRBV20-1
j_call: TRBJ2-2
d_call: TRBD1
clone_size: few
cdr3_nt: TGCAGTGCTAGCCCCCTGGGGACAGGGACGAACACCGGGGAGCTGTTTTTT
cdr3_aa: CSASPLGTGTNTGELFF

v_call: TRBV4-1
j_call: TRBJ1-1
d_call: -
clone_size: -
cdr3_nt: TGCGCCAGCAGCCTACCTCAAAGGGTGGGCACTGAAGCTTTCTTT
cdr3_aa: CASSLPQRVGTEAFF

v_call: TRBV2
j_call: TRBJ2-1
d_call: -
clone_size: -
cdr3_nt: TGTGCCAGCGGAGCCCCCCCGATGAGCTCCTACAATAGGCAGTTCTTC
cdr3_aa: CASGAPPMSSYNRQFF

v_call: TRBV5-1
j_call: TRBJ2-1
d_call: TRBD1
clone_size: -
cdr3_nt: TGCGCCAGCGGCTTGGATGGCCAGGGGGCCTGGGATGAGCAGTTCTTC
cdr3_aa: CASGLDGQGAWDEQFF

v_call: TRBV6-2/TRBV6-3
j_call: TRBJ2-4
d_call: TRBD1
clone_size: -
cdr3_nt: TGTGACAACAATATACAGGGGGCAAACATTCAGTACTTC
cdr3_aa: CDNNIQGANIQYF

v_call: TRBV6-6
j_call: TRBJ1-1
d_call: -
clone_size: -
cdr3_nt: TGTACCAGCAGACCCTACTTGAGGGAGTCTGAAGCTTTCTTT
cdr3_aa: CTSRPYLRESEAFF

v_call: TRBV6-2/TRBV6-3
j_call: TRBJ2-1
d_call: TRBD2
clone_size: many
cdr3_nt: TGTGCCACCGGGCTAGCGGGGGACTACAATGAGCAGTTCTTC
cdr3_aa: CATGLAGDYNEQFF

v_call: TRBV11-3
j_call: TRBJ2-1
d_call: TRBD2
clone_size: -
cdr3_nt: TGTGCCAACAGCTTAGATAAGAGACTAGCTGCCTCCTACAATGAGCGGTTCTTC
cdr3_aa: CANSLDKRLAASYNERFF

v_call: TRBV6-1
j_call: TRBJ2-1
d_call: -
clone_size: many
cdr3_nt: TGTGCCAGCGGACAGCTTCGCGATGAGCAGTTCTTC
cdr3_aa: CASGQLRDEQFF

v_call: TRBV5-6
j_call: TRBJ2-1
d_call: -
clone_size: -
cdr3_nt: TGTGACAGTAGCTTGATTGATCGAGGTCGGAATGAGCAGTTCTTC
cdr3_aa: CDSSLIDRGRNEQFF

v_call: TRBV6-6
j_call: TRBJ1-6
d_call: -
clone_size: -
cdr3_nt: TGTGCCAGCAGTTACTCGGACTTGGGTTCACCCCTCCACTTT
cdr3_aa: CASSYSDLGSPLHF

v_call: TRBV29-1
j_call: TRBJ2-5
d_call: -
clone_size: many
cdr3_nt: TGCAGCGTACGAAGAGGAGAGACCCAGTACTTC
cdr3_aa: CSVRRGETQYF

v_call: TRBV5-1
j_call: TRBJ2-7
d_call: TRBD2
clone_size: -
cdr3_nt: TGCGCCAGCAACTTGGAGTCTAGCGGCCACGAGCAGTACTTC
cdr3_aa: CASNLESSGHEQYF

v_call: TRBV11-2
j_call: TRBJ1-3
d_call: -
clone_size: few
cdr3_nt: TGTGCCAGCAGCTTGAGCGACAGATCTGGAAACACCATATATTTT
cdr3_aa: CASSLSDRSGNTIYF

v_call: TRBV2
j_call: TRBJ2-5
d_call: -
clone_size: -
cdr3_nt: TGTGCCAGCAGTGAGCGTGGGGGGACCCAGTACTTC
cdr3_aa: CASSERGGTQYF

v_call: TRBV5-4
j_call: TRBJ2-7
d_call: TRBD1
clone_size: many
cdr3_nt: TGTGCCAGCAGCTTGGGGGGGACAGGGAGCTACGAGCAGTACTTC
cdr3_aa: CASSLGGTGSYEQYF

v_call: TRBV11-1
j_call: TRBJ1-2
d_call: TRBD1
clone_size: -
cdr3_nt: TGTGCCAGCAGTTATAGACCGACAGGGTACGGCGATGGTTACACCTTC
cdr3_aa: CASSYRPTGYGDGYTF

v_call: TRBV7-2
j_call: TRBJ2-5
d_call: TRBD1
clone_size: few
cdr3_nt: TGTGCCAGCAGCCTTGACAGGGGAACAGGAGAGACCCAGTACTTC
cdr3_aa: CASSLDRGTGETQYF

v_call: TRBV5-1
j_call: TRBJ2-7
d_call: TRBD1
clone_size: few
cdr3_nt: TGCGCCAGCAGCTTGAACAGGGGGGCATCAGAGCAGTACTTC
cdr3_aa: CASSLNRGASEQYF

v_call: TRBV10-3
j_call: TRBJ2-5
d_call: TRBD1
clone_size: many
cdr3_nt: TGTGCCATCAGTGCCTCGGGACAGGGAGTAGGCAAGGAGACCCAGTACTTC
cdr3_aa: CAISASGQGVGKETQYF

v_call: TRBV28
j_call: TRBJ2-2
d_call: TRBD1
clone_size: few
cdr3_nt: TGTGCCAGCAGTTTACCGGGACAGGGGACCGGGGAGCTGTTTTTT
cdr3_aa: CASSLPGQGTGELFF

v_call: TRBV12-3/TRBV12-4
j_call: TRBJ1-4
d_call: TRBD1
clone_size: many
cdr3_nt: TGTGCCAGCAGACGTACGACAGGGCTTAATGAAAAACTGTTTTTT
cdr3_aa: CASRRTTGLNEKLFF

v_call: TRBV5-1
j_call: TRBJ1-2
d_call: TRBD1
clone_size: few
cdr3_nt: TGCGCCAGCAGCTTGCCAGGGAAAGGGGGCGACGGCTACACCTTC
cdr3_aa: CASSLPGKGGDGYTF

v_call: TRBV6-2/TRBV6-3
j_call: TRBJ2-7
d_call: -
clone_size: -
cdr3_nt: TGTGCCAACTGTGACCCGGTGACCTACGAGCAGTACTTC
cdr3_aa: CANCDPVTYEQYF

v_call: TRBV11-2
j_call: TRBJ2-3
d_call: -
clone_size: -
cdr3_nt: TGTGCCAGCAGCGGGGGAGTTCTCACAGATACGCAGTATTTT
cdr3_aa: CASSGGVLTDTQYF